A selection of T cell receptor beta chains follows, all from one sample in a study of T-cell memory formation after mild COVID-19. A single record per CDR3 protein comes from TCRdb applying MiXCR to the 5' RACE reads. The sample has roughly 50,000 distinct CDR3 sequences; 9% to 15% are singletons. Source material: PBMCs or a T cell subset sorted from them (not recorded which). The receptors shown here come from a man between 18 and 35 years old who had mild COVID-19 (a few samples of this study predate the infection). Cell type and time point are not known. CDR3s leave out the opening cysteine and the closing phenylalanine or tryptophan. Each record gives: CDR3 protein, V gene, J gene, clone size. Size is stated for part of the rows, as once, few or many counts, or as a class when the clone is expanded.

ASSSTGNTNEQF,TRBV7-3,TRBJ2-1,many
AWSLDSYSPLH,TRBV30,TRBJ1-6,NA
ASSQGLVSGQPQH,TRBV4-2,TRBJ1-5,NA
ASLGRGLGEGIYGYT,TRBV27,TRBJ1-2,few
ASSRYRVGNTIY,TRBV12-3/TRBV12-4,TRBJ1-3,NA
ASSRGGTSWSDEQY,TRBV5-4,TRBJ2-7,NA
SARLTSFDTGELF,TRBV20-1,TRBJ2-2,NA
ASSISSQGDYGYT,TRBV19,TRBJ1-2,many
ASSLYTSGGAITQY,TRBV5-1,TRBJ2-3,few
ASSADVSRAYEQY,TRBV9,TRBJ2-7,many
ASSYSADHCF,TRBV6-2/TRBV6-3,TRBJ1-1,NA
ASRSGSGTDTQY,TRBV7-3,TRBJ2-3,NA
ASAGLAGTSYNEQF,TRBV18,TRBJ2-1,many
ASSVGSSGGLSTNEQF,TRBV9,TRBJ2-1,NA
ASGRQNTEAF,TRBV25-1,TRBJ1-1,NA
SARGSGETQY,TRBV20-1,TRBJ2-5,NA
ASSVGGPVNYGYT,TRBV9,TRBJ1-2,few
ASSIQPGQGHYGYT,TRBV7-2,TRBJ1-2,few
ASSEARLVIAYEQY,TRBV2,TRBJ2-7,NA
ASSLALGSGGYT,TRBV7-8,TRBJ1-2,NA
ASSLAVAGVFSTDTQY,TRBV5-1,TRBJ2-3,few
ASSLDSTYEQY,TRBV6-5,TRBJ2-7,NA
ASSLPPGGPSNSPLH,TRBV6-5,TRBJ1-6,NA
ASSSRGWVSDTQY,TRBV4-3,TRBJ2-3,few
ASSLFQNEQF,TRBV5-1,TRBJ2-1,few
ASTTPAGNQPQH,TRBV19,TRBJ1-5,NA
ARGGTSECTDTQY,TRBV5-1,TRBJ2-3,many
AIRGSAGKADTEAF,TRBV10-3,TRBJ1-1,NA
ASSLGTGYTGELF,TRBV7-2,TRBJ2-2,few
ASSQGQEANTEAF,TRBV3-1,TRBJ1-1,NA
ASSLAGLEKLF,TRBV12-3/TRBV12-4,TRBJ1-4,many
ASGLRGETQY,TRBV7-8,TRBJ2-5,few
ASYSGNEQF,TRBV19,TRBJ2-1,few
SARDRTAAEAF,TRBV20-1,TRBJ1-1,NA
ASSDSVPLTSTDTQY,TRBV6-1,TRBJ2-3,few
ASSKQGSETQY,TRBV27,TRBJ2-5,few
ASSPRTGLNLLAKNIQY,TRBV28,TRBJ2-4,NA
ASSLPGQGRGQPQH,TRBV12-3/TRBV12-4,TRBJ1-5,many
ASSLSPQETQY,TRBV7-3,TRBJ2-5,many
ASSHRGSGELF,TRBV4-2,TRBJ2-2,few
ASSQEVGSGGAISREQY,TRBV4-3,TRBJ2-7,NA
ATSSTGTGEETQY,TRBV5-1,TRBJ2-5,few
SARGGHSGANVLT,TRBV20-1,TRBJ2-6,NA
ASSVAGDADTQY,TRBV9,TRBJ2-3,few
ASSYGPSGGNTIY,TRBV7-2,TRBJ1-3,few
ASSLWGLDTEAF,TRBV7-6,TRBJ1-1,few
ASRHDSTDTQY,TRBV5-1,TRBJ2-3,many
ASSPNGGAGGYT,TRBV18,TRBJ1-2,few
ASRGQGFRTGELF,TRBV12-3/TRBV12-4,TRBJ2-2,many
SGRHPTTYGYT,TRBV20-1,TRBJ1-2,NA
ASSEGSLYNEQF,TRBV6-4,TRBJ2-1,NA
ASSLGPGQETQY,TRBV5-1,TRBJ2-5,NA
ASSLGGRGETQY,TRBV12-3/TRBV12-4,TRBJ2-5,NA